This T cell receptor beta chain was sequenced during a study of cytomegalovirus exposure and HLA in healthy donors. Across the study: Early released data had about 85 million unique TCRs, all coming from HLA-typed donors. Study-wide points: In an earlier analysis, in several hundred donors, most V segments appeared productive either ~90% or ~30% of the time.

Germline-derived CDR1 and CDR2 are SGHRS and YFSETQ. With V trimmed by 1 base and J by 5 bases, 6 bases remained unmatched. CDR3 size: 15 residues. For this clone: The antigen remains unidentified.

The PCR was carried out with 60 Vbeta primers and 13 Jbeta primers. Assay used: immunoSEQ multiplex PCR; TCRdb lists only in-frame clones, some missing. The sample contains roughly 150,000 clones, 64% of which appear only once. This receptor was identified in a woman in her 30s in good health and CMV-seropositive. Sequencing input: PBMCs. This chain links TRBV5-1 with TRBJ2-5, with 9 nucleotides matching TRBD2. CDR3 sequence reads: CASSLLSGSRETQYF. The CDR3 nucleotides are TGCGCCAGCAGCTTGCTTAGCGGGAGTCGGGAGACCCAGTACTTC.